The 7 T cell receptor beta chains given below trace back to one sample, sequenced in a study of blood T cell repertoires in COVID-19. Repertoires were generated with immunoSEQ multiplex PCR, while TCRdb's copy carries only in-frame clones and drops some. The sample shows approximately 200,000 clones, roughly 81% of them seen only once. Sequencing was done on a sample of peripheral blood. The receptors were sampled from a woman older than 75 with COVID-19, enrolled during active disease.

This clone showed up just a few times. The chain uses TRBV12-2 and TRBJ2-5; whether TRBD2, the table's D call, matches the DNA was not checked. TRBV12-2 has pseudogene status. CDR3 length: 16 residues. In nucleotides, the CDR3 is TGTGCAAGTCGCTTAGAAATTAGCGGGAATATCGGGACCCAGTACTTC. It yields the protein CASRLEISGNIGTQYF.

The CDR3 loop reads CSASILAGASWEQYF. Here the CDR3 DNA reads TGCAGTGCTAGTATCCTAGCGGGAGCCTCCTGGGAGCAGTACTTC. The V call is TRBV20-1, the J call TRBJ2-7; 10 nucleotides line up with TRBD2. The CDR3 is made up of 15 amino acids. Germline V lookup: CDR1 DFQATT, CDR2 SNEGSKA (reference sequence). The ends lost 3 bases at V and 7 bases at J; junction bases unmatched: 12.

In this sample, this clone turned up once. The gene calls are TRBV28 and TRBJ2-1; 7 nucleotides match TRBD1. V lost 3 bases and J lost 4; bases outside the gene matches: 6. The CDR3 is made up of 15 amino acids. Germline CDR1 MDHEN, CDR2 SYDVKM. CDR3 bases: TGTGCCAGCAGTTTGCGGACAGGATATTACAATGAGCAGTTCTTC. Translated: CASSLRTGYYNEQFF.

This clone was seen just once. The chain carries TRBV28 and TRBJ2-3, with D perhaps matching TRBD1 (6 bases). V lost 3 bases, J lost 5 bases, and 12 bases lay in between. The CDR3 is 14 residues long. Germline values: CDR1 MDHEN, CDR2 SYDVKM. The CDR3, as DNA: TGTGCCAGCAGTTTTATGGACAGACGAGATACGCAGTATTTT. It is translated as CASSFMDRRDTQYF.

The DNA of the CDR3 is TGTGCCAGCAGCTTATCCTGGACCGGGACAGGGAAGGACGAGCAGTACTTC. Its protein is CASSLSWTGTGKDEQYF. This sequence joins TRBV7-2 and TRBJ2-7, with 9 bases aligning to TRBD1. The junction had 13 bases not matched to a gene; V was cut back by 2 bases and J by 5 bases. CDR3 size: 17 residues. Germline V gene lookup returns CDR1 SGHTA and CDR2 FQGNSA.

The rearrangement links TRBV5-1 to TRBJ1-5; D unresolved. From germline, CDR1 is SGHRS and CDR2 YFSETQ. CDR3 length equals 14 residues. V was clipped by 0 bases and J by 2 bases, with 6 bases between them. CDR3 bases: TGCGCCAGCAGCTTGGAAAGCCGCAATCAGCCCCAGCATTTT. Protein product: CASSLESRNQPQHF.

The V and J genes are TRBV14 and TRBJ2-3, with D unresolved. Trimming shortened V by 4 bases and J by 5 bases, and 7 bases separated the two germline ends. The length of the CDR3 is 12 residues. Germline loops: CDR1 SGHDN, CDR2 FVKESK. The CDR3 reads CASSPSGDTQYF. The CDR3 bases are TGTGCCAGCAGCCCGTCGGGAGATACGCAGTATTTT.